These 9 T cell receptor beta chains were sequenced from one sample in a study of control samples from healthy donors and cancer patients. Measured with immunoSEQ multiplex PCR; TCRdb has only the in-frame clones, and not every one. Altogether 65,000 to 85,000 clones are present, about 89% being singletons, with the ten largest covering 8% to 10%. The sample was PBMCs. Source of these receptors: a woman in her fifties or sixties with colorectal cancer.

V usage is TRBV18 and J usage is TRBJ2-7, with D perhaps matching TRBD2 (5 bases). Looked up from germline, CDR1 is KGHSH and CDR2 is LQKENI. The CDR3 runs 14 residues. V dropped 2 bases and J dropped 7 bases, with 15 bases sitting between them. Here the CDR3 DNA reads TGTGCCAGCTCACCAAGTCATGCGAGGGAGGAGCAGTACGTC. Translation: CASSPSHAREEQYV.

The chain uses TRBV19 and TRBJ1-5; D not certain. CDR1 and CDR2 (germline): LNHDA, SQIVND (reference sequence). V lost 1 base, J lost 7 bases, and 14 bases lay in between. The CDR3 extends over 15 amino acids. The CDR3 DNA is TGTGCCAGTAGTATAGTGGGTCCCGTCCCCCAGCCCCAGCATTTT. This encodes CASSIVGPVPQPQHF.

The chain has TRBV28 and TRBJ2-1; 7 bases align to TRBD2. Germline CDR1 and CDR2: MDHEN and SYDVKM. This CDR3 comprises 16 residues. The J segment lost 2 bases and the V segment lost 1 base, leaving 5 bases of the junction unmatched. The CDR3 protein is CASSLYAAGAYNEQFF. In DNA, the CDR3 is TGTGCCAGCAGTTTATACGCGGCGGGGGCCTACAATGAGCAGTTCTTC.

The chain couples TRBV5-1 to TRBJ2-1, with no clear D. The germline V and J ends were trimmed by 3 bases and 9 bases, with 10 bases remaining between them. The CDR3 has 12 residues. The germline gives CDR1 SGHRS, CDR2 YFSETQ. CDR3 in amino acids: CASSYDNGEQFF. In DNA, the CDR3 is TGCGCCAGCAGCTATGACAACGGTGAGCAGTTCTTC.

The CDR3 DNA sequence: TGCGCCAGCAGCTTGGATCCGGGGGAAGAGACCCAGTACTTC. Amino acid sequence: CASSLDPGEETQYF. The chain couples TRBV5-1 to TRBJ2-5; tentative D call: TRBD2 (6 bases). CDR1 is SGHRS and CDR2 is YFSETQ in the germline V gene. The V end lost 0 bases, the J end lost 3 bases, and 9 bases lay between the germline ends. CDR3 length: 14 amino acids.

The gene calls are TRBV28 and TRBJ1-6, with D uncertain. The CDR3 is 17 amino acids. Trimming took off 1 base at V and 7 bases at J, with 17 bases between the two ends. The germline gives CDR1 MDHEN, CDR2 SYDVKM. As DNA, the CDR3 is TGTGCCAGCAGTTTATTCCCGGTAGGAGCTTACAATTCACCCCTCCACTTT. Its translation: CASSLFPVGAYNSPLHF.

The chain is built from TRBV6-1 and TRBJ2-6; 12 bases map to TRBD2. CDR1 and CDR2 from the germline V gene are MNHNS and SASEGT. Losses at the gene ends were 4 bases for V and 0 bases for J; bases not matched to a gene: 7. This CDR3 is built from 19 residues. DNA of the CDR3: TGTGCCAGCAGTGGCACTGGGACTAGCGGGTTCTCTGGGGCCAACGTCCTGACTTTC. It codes for CASSGTGTSGFSGANVLTF.

This clone has only one observation. The genes are TRBV5-1 and TRBJ2-1; 7 bases map to TRBD2. Germline V lookup: CDR1 SGHRS, CDR2 YFSETQ. The CDR3 length is 13 residues. The J segment lost 7 bases and the V segment lost 1 base, leaving 2 bases of the junction unmatched. CDR3: CASSLFGGNEQFF. The CDR3 coding sequence is TGCGCCAGCAGCTTGTTCGGGGGGAATGAGCAGTTCTTC.

V and J are TRBV10-2 and TRBJ1-1; 8 nucleotides match TRBD1. Germline V CDR1 and CDR2: WSHSY, SAAADI. Losses at the gene ends were 7 bases for V and 1 base for J; bases not matched to a gene: 5. CDR3 length: 14 residues. CDR3 nucleotide sequence: TGCGCCAGCACCACAGGACAGGGGAACACTGAAGCTTTCTTT. Amino acid sequence: CASTTGQGNTEAFF.